These 31 T cell receptor beta chains were all obtained from the same sample, sequenced in a study of human T cells and chemical hapten exposure. TCRdb passed the RACE reads through MiXCR, listing each CDR3 protein once. The sample lists around 300,000 distinct CDR3 sequences; around 5.5% were seen once. As to time point: pre-sensitization, week 0. This sample's treatment: therapeutic diphenylcyclopropenone sensitization with weekly scalp DPC. This specimen consisted of whole blood, obtained in connection with sensitization to the hapten diphenylcyclopropenone (DPC). These receptors originate from a woman aged 18-29 years with alopecia areata. Some clones in this sample may be carry-over from other donors' samples.

This clonotype was counted between two and nine times. CDR3 coding DNA: TGTGCCAGCAGTTTAGCGAGGGGGGATGGTCAGCCCCAGCATTTT. Protein product: CASSLARGDGQPQHF. This sequence joins TRBV12-3 or TRBV12-4 and TRBJ1-5; a weak D match, TRBD1 (6 bases). There are 15 residues in the CDR3. Trimming removed 0 bases at V and 6 bases at J, with 12 bases between.

Only a few counts were recorded for this clonotype. The chain combines TRBV7-2 with TRBJ1-4; D is ambiguous. Trimming left V 4 bases short and J 8 bases short, with 17 bases between. Germline CDR1 and CDR2: SGHTA and FQGNSA. This CDR3 region has 15 residues. The CDR3 DNA reads TGTGCCAGCAGCTCAGACGTACGGCTCGGGGAAAAACTGTTTTTT. It is translated as CASSSDVRLGEKLFF.

This clonotype was seen only a few times. This chain uses TRBV6-6 with TRBJ1-5, with unresolved D. The CDR3 sequence is 15 residues long. V shed 5 bases and J shed 0 bases, with 11 bases lying between them. Per germline, CDR1 MNHNY and CDR2 SVGAGI (reference sequence). Written as DNA, the CDR3 is TGTGCCAGCAGTACCCTCTTTAATAGCAATCAGCCCCAGCATTTT. It yields the protein CASSTLFNSNQPQHF.

This clonotype was counted ten times or more. The chain recombines TRBV6-5 with TRBJ2-3; 8 positions match TRBD1. With 6 bases clipped from V and 2 bases from J, the junction kept 10 bases outside the gene matches. Germline V CDR1 and CDR2: MNHEY, SVGAGI. The CDR3 spans 16 residues. The CDR3 loop is CASRSSRQGTTDTQYF. Written as DNA, the CDR3 is TGTGCCAGCAGAAGCTCGAGACAGGGGACCACAGATACGCAGTATTTT.

This clonotype was detected only a few times. The chain combines TRBV20-1 with TRBJ2-1; D might be TRBD2 (5 bases). Germline lookup yields CDR1 DFQATT and CDR2 SNEGSKA (reference sequence). V gave up 3 bases and J gave up 0 bases, with 15 bases separating them. This CDR3 region has 16 residues. The CDR3: CSARVHSANSYNEQFF. DNA of the CDR3: TGCAGTGCTAGGGTCCATAGCGCTAACTCCTACAATGAGCAGTTCTTC.

This clonotype was observed at least ten times. The J gene is TRBJ2-3, the V gene TRBV3-1; 8 bases are a match to TRBD2. This CDR3 region has 15 residues. CDR1 is LGHDT, CDR2 YNNKEL, per germline (reference sequence). The V segment lost 1 base and the J segment 4 bases; nucleotides outside the gene matches: 4. DNA of the CDR3: TGTGCCAGCAGCCAAGTTCGGGGGGGTGCAGATACGCAGTATTTT. Its translation is CASSQVRGGADTQYF.

This clonotype was seen repeatedly, ten times or more. The rearrangement joins TRBV5-1 to TRBJ1-6; 9 bases align to TRBD1. J was trimmed by 6 bases and V by 3 bases; bases with no gene match: 4. This CDR3 region has 15 residues. Germline-derived CDR1 and CDR2 are SGHRS and YFSETQ. The CDR3, as DNA: TGCGCCAGCAGCTCGCCGGGACAGGGTAATTCACCCCTCCACTTT. As protein: CASSSPGQGNSPLHF.

This clonotype showed up just a few times. The chain couples TRBV3-1 to TRBJ1-2; 7 bases agree with TRBD1. Germline V lookup: CDR1 LGHDT, CDR2 YNNKEL (reference sequence). With V trimmed by 0 bases and J by 4 bases, 5 bases remained unmatched. The CDR3 has 15 amino acids. CDR3 sequence reads: CASSQEGGVGYGYTF. CDR3 bases: TGTGCCAGCAGCCAAGAAGGGGGCGTTGGCTATGGCTACACCTTC.

A few counts support this clonotype. This chain connects TRBV7-9 to TRBJ1-1; D might be TRBD1 (6 bases). V lost 5 bases and J 4 bases, leaving 17 bases between the germline ends. Germline values: CDR1 SEHNR, CDR2 FQNEAQ (reference sequence). The length of the CDR3 is 15 residues. As DNA, the CDR3 is TGTGCCAGCAGCCCCGGTTGGCAGGGGACCACTGAAGCTTTCTTT. Its translation: CASSPGWQGTTEAFF.

The chain employs TRBV12-2 and TRBJ1-2; whether TRBD1, the table's D call, matches the DNA was not checked. TRBV12-2 is shown as a pseudogene. CDR3 length: 18 residues. CDR3 protein: CASRLSVALGGQHYGYTF. The CDR3 nucleotides are TGTGCAAGTCGCTTAAGTGTGGCCTTAGGGGGACAGCACTATGGCTACACCTTC.

The rearrangement joins TRBV9 to TRBJ2-7; a possible D gene is TRBD2 (6 bases). Germline CDR1 reads SGDLS; CDR2 reads YYNGEE. The CDR3 has 15 amino acids. V was shortened by 0 bases and J by 1 base, with 11 bases between the two germline ends. The CDR3 sequence: CASSVAGTLSYEQYF. The DNA of the CDR3 is TGTGCCAGCAGCGTAGCTGGGACTTTATCCTACGAGCAGTACTTC.

Ten or more counts support this clonotype. This chain joins TRBV16 and TRBJ1-6; D gene ambiguous. The ends were cut back, 0 bases at V and 10 bases at J, with 16 bases in the middle. The CDR3 length is 16 residues. Germline V gene sequence: CDR1 KGHSY, CDR2 FQNENV. The CDR3 here is CASSQSLPAAGSPLHF. CDR3 sequence (DNA): TGTGCCAGCAGCCAATCTTTACCGGCCGCGGGGTCACCCCTCCACTTT.

This clonotype was detected ten times or more. Written as DNA, the CDR3 is TGTGCCAGCTCCCACGAGCGGGGGGATCCGGGACAAGAGACCCAGTACTTC. As protein: CASSHERGDPGQETQYF. The V call is TRBV18, the J call TRBJ2-5; 9 bases map to TRBD2. V shed 6 bases and J 2 bases; nucleotides not matched to a gene: 13. This CDR3 comprises 17 residues. The germline V gene has CDR1 KGHSH and CDR2 LQKENI.

This clonotype was seen many times. The chain combines TRBV7-3 with TRBJ2-3; D remains unclear. The ends were cut back, 0 bases at V and 4 bases at J, with 14 bases in the middle. This CDR3 spans 16 amino acids. CDR1 and CDR2 (germline): SGHTA, FQGTGA. DNA of the CDR3: TGTGCCAGCAGCTTAACCAGTGTTTTTGGTGCAGATACGCAGTATTTT. Its translation is CASSLTSVFGADTQYF.

The sample holds many counts of this clonotype. J is TRBJ2-4 and V is TRBV2, with no clear D. The CDR3 spans 15 residues. Germline lookup yields CDR1 SNHLY and CDR2 FYNNEI. Trimming stripped 6 bases from V and 1 base from J, with 13 bases between. Here the CDR3 reads CASSQVSAAKNIQYF. The CDR3 DNA reads TGTGCCAGCAGCCAGGTCTCCGCGGCCAAAAACATTCAGTACTTC. Drawing the rest from reference TRBV2 and TRBJ2-4, the complete variable domain is EPEVTQTPSHQVTQMGQEVILRCVPISNHLYFYWYRQILGQKVEFLVSFYNNEISEKSEIFDDQFSVERPDGSNFTLKIRSTKLEDSAMYFCASSQVSAAKNIQYFGAGTRLSVL.

This clonotype was observed many times. The rearrangement joins TRBV4-3 to TRBJ2-6, with 15 bases that match TRBD2. Trimming took 1 base from V and 0 from J; bases not matched to a gene: 13. From germline, CDR1 is LGHNA and CDR2 YSLEER. The CDR3 is made up of 23 amino acids. CDR3 amino acids: CASSQGVGTSGGHLDSGANVLTF. CDR3 bases: TGCGCCAGCAGCCAAGGGGTTGGGACTAGCGGGGGGCACCTCGACTCTGGGGCCAACGTCCTGACTTTC.

This rearrangement joins TRBV7-8 to TRBJ2-1; D remains ambiguous. CDR1 SGHVS and CDR2 FQNEAQ come from the germline V gene. The V end was cut by 5 bases, the J end by 0 bases, with 11 bases between. This CDR3 comprises 15 residues. The CDR3 loop reads CASSRGLGSYNEQFF. The DNA of the CDR3 is TGTGCCAGCAGCCGAGGCTTAGGCTCCTACAATGAGCAGTTCTTC.

The rearrangement joins TRBV7-9 to TRBJ2-5; D is unresolved. Germline CDR1 reads SEHNR; CDR2 reads FQNEAQ (reference sequence). The CDR3 has 12 amino acids. The V end lost 6 bases, the J end lost 7 bases, and 12 bases lay between the germline ends. The chain's CDR3 is CASRLAEPTQYF. CDR3 nucleotide sequence: TGTGCCAGCAGGTTGGCGGAGCCGACCCAGTACTTC.

This clonotype was counted only a few times. The CDR3 is CASSLRRGLGMNTEAFF. The CDR3 nucleotides read TGTGCCAGCAGTCTTAGACGGGGGCTCGGGATGAACACTGAAGCTTTCTTT. The chain is built from TRBV6-2 or TRBV6-3 and TRBJ1-1; possibly TRBD1 for D (6 bases). The germline gives CDR1 MNHEY, CDR2 SVGEGT. V was trimmed by 5 bases and J by 0 bases, leaving 19 bases between them. This CDR3 has 17 residues.

This clonotype was seen only a few times. The chain couples TRBV12-5 to TRBJ2-3; D not certain. V was cut by 1 base and J by 2 bases, with 7 bases left in between. Germline CDR1 is LGHNT and CDR2 is FRNRAP. The CDR3 has 14 amino acids. The CDR3 bases are TGTGCTAGTGGTTTGGACCCGACCACAGATACGCAGTATTTT. Translated: CASGLDPTTDTQYF.

J is TRBJ2-7 and V is TRBV18; TRBD1 agrees at 7 bases. Germline trimming cut 5 bases from V and 3 bases from J; bases unmatched to any gene: 7. The CDR3 is 14 residues long. Germline CDR1 reads KGHSH; CDR2 reads LQKENI. The CDR3 loop is CASSAGTVHYEQYF. The CDR3 DNA sequence: TGTGCCAGCTCAGCCGGGACAGTCCACTACGAGCAGTACTTC.

This clonotype was counted a few times. This sequence joins TRBV7-2 and TRBJ2-3; D is unclear. V gave up 2 bases and J gave up 2 bases, with 11 bases separating them. There are 15 residues in the CDR3. Germline CDR1 and CDR2: SGHTA and FQGNSA. CDR3 in amino acids: CASSLIVGFTDTQYF. CDR3 nucleotides: TGTGCCAGCAGCTTAATTGTGGGGTTCACAGATACGCAGTATTTT.

This clonotype was seen at least ten times. J is TRBJ2-7 and V is TRBV18; D is uncertain. The CDR3 consists of 13 residues. CDR1 and CDR2 from the germline V gene are KGHSH and LQKENI. The V gene lost 0 bases and the J gene lost 1 base, with 4 bases spanning the gap. The CDR3, as DNA: TGTGCCAGCTCACCACCGGGTTCCTACGAGCAGTACTTC. Its protein is CASSPPGSYEQYF.

The chain carries TRBV7-3 and TRBJ2-2; either TRBD1 or TRBD2 may supply D (5 bases each). The V and J ends lost 5 bases and 1 base respectively, with 11 bases between them. CDR1 SGHTA and CDR2 FQGTGA come from the germline V gene. This CDR3 contains 15 residues. The CDR3 bases are TGTGCCAGCAGCATCGCTGGGGGGAACACCGGGGAGCTGTTTTTT. This codes for CASSIAGGNTGELFF. Based on the CDR3 plus reference TRBV7-3 and TRBJ2-2, the full variable domain is GAGVSQTPSNKVTEKGKYVELRCDPISGHTALYWYRQSLGQGPEFLIYFQGTGAADDSGLPNDRFFAVRPEGSVSTLKIQRTERGDSAVYLCASSIAGGNTGELFFGEGSRLTVL.

The table lists this clonotype with many counts. The V gene is TRBV28, the J gene TRBJ1-4, with TRBD1 matching 7 bases. J gave up 2 bases and V 5 bases, and 8 bases lay outside the gene matches. Germline-derived CDR1 and CDR2 are MDHEN and SYDVKM. The CDR3 runs 16 residues. CDR3 coding DNA: TGTGCCAGCAGTCATGAACAGGGGTGGACTAATGAAAAACTGTTTTTT. This codes for CASSHEQGWTNEKLFF. Combining the CDR3 with reference TRBV28 and TRBJ1-4 gives the whole variable domain DVKVTQSSRYLVKRTGEKVFLECVQDMDHENMFWYRQDPGLGLRLIYFSYDVKMKEKGDIPEGYSVSREKKERFSLILESASTNQTSMYLCASSHEQGWTNEKLFFGSGTQLSVL.

Details on this clonotype: This may be a read error: a much more frequent sequence differs by one nucleotide. The rearrangement links TRBV9 to TRBJ2-6, with D perhaps matching TRBD1 (6 bases). In germline, CDR1 is SGDLS, CDR2 YYNGEE. The CDR3 is 18 residues long. V lost 4 bases to trimming and J lost 0 bases, with 17 bases between them. CDR3 loop: CASSPRTVASSGANVLTF. As DNA, the CDR3 is TGTGCCAGCAGCCCACGGACAGTGGCCTCCTCTGGGGCCAACGTCCTGACTTTC. Based on the CDR3 plus reference TRBV9 and TRBJ2-6, the full variable domain is DSGVTQTPKHLITATGQRVTLRCSPRSGDLSVYWYQQSLDQGLQFLIQYYNGEERAKGNILERFSAQQFPDLHSELNLSSLELGDSALYFCASSPRTVASSGANVLTFGAGSRLTVL.

This clonotype has only a few counts. The chain combines TRBV29-1 with TRBJ2-2; D remains ambiguous. V dropped 4 bases and J dropped 6 bases, with 3 bases sitting between them. Germline assignment: CDR1 SQVTM and CDR2 ANQGSEA. The length of the CDR3 is 10 residues. The CDR3 DNA is TGCAGCGTTGCATCCGGGGAGCTGTTTTTT. Protein: CSVASGELFF.

The chain is built from TRBV7-9 and TRBJ2-5; 7 nucleotides line up with TRBD2. The CDR3 has 13 amino acids. CDR1 SEHNR and CDR2 FQNEAQ come from the germline V gene (reference sequence). The ends lost 4 bases at V and 3 bases at J; junction bases unmatched: 2. The CDR3 protein is CASSSGGKETQYF. DNA for the CDR3: TGTGCCAGCAGCTCCGGGGGGAAAGAGACCCAGTACTTC.

The chain combines TRBV12-3 or TRBV12-4 with TRBJ1-5; D unresolved. V was shortened by 3 bases and J by 6 bases, with 9 bases between the two germline ends. The CDR3 is made up of 13 amino acids. CDR3 in DNA: TGTGCCAGCAGTTTCGGTGGGGTTCAGCCCCAGCATTTT. Translation gives CASSFGGVQPQHF.

The CDR3 sequence: CASSQSRDVNYGYTF. CDR3 coding DNA: TGTGCCAGCAGCCAATCCCGGGACGTTAACTATGGCTACACCTTC. The chain joins TRBV3-1 to TRBJ1-2; maybe TRBD1 (5 bases). The germline V gene has CDR1 LGHDT and CDR2 YNNKEL (reference sequence). V was shortened by 2 bases and J by 1 base, with 11 bases between the two germline ends. The CDR3 length is 15 residues.

Only a few counts were recorded for this clonotype. The DNA for the CDR3 is TGTGCCAGCAGCCAATTCCGCGATCAGCCCCAGCATTTT. Encoded protein: CASSQFRDQPQHF. V usage is TRBV3-1 and J usage is TRBJ1-5; D uncertain. Deletions cut 2 bases from V and 5 bases from J, with 7 bases between. The germline gives CDR1 LGHDT, CDR2 YNNKEL (reference sequence). This CDR3 comprises 13 residues.